The 14 T cell receptor beta chains given below trace back to one sample, sequenced in a study of brain T cells in children with intractable seizures. Only cases whose brain tissue showed the highest T cell transcript signatures were sequenced. Libraries were prepared by immunoSEQ multiplex PCR; TCRdb keeps only in-frame clonotypes and omits some of them. The sample lists over 3,000 clones; about 78% were seen once. The sample here was resected brain tissue, taken at surgery. These receptors all come from a girl aged 2 to 9 with Rasmussen encephalitis and intractable seizures.

The genes are TRBV15 and TRBJ2-3, with 10 nucleotides matching TRBD2. CDR1 and CDR2 (germline): LNHNV, YYDKDF (reference sequence). CDR3 size: 15 residues. Trimming at V came to 5 bases and at J to 3 bases, leaving 5 bases not matched to a gene. For the CDR3, the DNA is TGTGCCACCAGCCCGCGGACTAGCGGAACAGATACGCAGTATTTT. As protein: CATSPRTSGTDTQYF.

The chain has TRBV30 and TRBJ1-5, with unresolved D. Germline assignment: CDR1 GTSNPN and CDR2 SVGIG (reference sequence). Trimming took off 2 bases at V and 4 bases at J, with 9 bases between the two ends. The CDR3 length is 13 residues. The CDR3 reads CAWSTQANQPQHF. For the CDR3, the DNA is TGTGCCTGGAGTACCCAGGCAAATCAGCCCCAGCATTTT.

V is TRBV19 and J is TRBJ1-5; possible D gene TRBD1, 5 bases. This CDR3 is built from 15 residues. Deletions cut 1 base from V and 6 bases from J, with 13 bases between. The germline V gene has CDR1 LNHDA and CDR2 SQIVND (reference sequence). This CDR3 is CASSIVPGIRQPQHF. CDR3 sequence (DNA): TGTGCCAGTAGTATAGTCCCAGGGATTCGTCAGCCCCAGCATTTT. Complete variable domain (other parts from reference TRBV19 and TRBJ1-5): DGGITQSPKYLFRKEGQNVTLSCEQNLNHDAMYWYRQDPGQGLRLIYYSQIVNDFQKGDIAEGYSVSREKKESFPLTVTSAQKNPTAFYLCASSIVPGIRQPQHFGDGTRLSIL.

The gene calls are TRBV24-1 and TRBJ2-2; TRBD1 is a possible D gene (7 bases). The CDR3 contains 14 residues. Trimming took off 5 bases at V and 5 bases at J, with 11 bases between the two ends. Germline V gene data show CDR1 as KGHDR and CDR2 as SFDVKD. CDR3 DNA sequence: TGTGCCACCAGTGGGGCAGGGGGGACCGGGGAGCTGTTTTTT. Its protein product is CATSGAGGTGELFF.

The gene calls are TRBV6-5 and TRBJ2-5; D possibly uses TRBD1 or TRBD2 (5 bases each). Germline CDR1 is MNHEY and CDR2 is SVGAGI. Trimming left V 2 bases short and J 14 bases short, with 12 bases between. The CDR3 covers 11 residues. The CDR3 DNA follows: TGTGCCAGCAGTTACGGTCGGGGCGAATACTTC. This codes for CASSYGRGEYF.

The V gene is TRBV4-1, the J gene TRBJ2-7, with TRBD2 matching 7 bases. CDR1 is MGHRA and CDR2 is YSYEKL in the germline V gene. V trimming: 6 bases; J trimming: 4 bases; junction bases outside the gene matches: 3. This CDR3 region has 12 residues. The CDR3 reads CASSISGYEQYF. The CDR3 nucleotides read TGCGCCAGCAGTATTAGCGGGTACGAGCAGTACTTC.

This clone was observed a single time. The gene calls are TRBV27 and TRBJ1-1, with D perhaps matching TRBD1 (6 bases). The CDR3 extends over 14 amino acids. Deletions cut 8 bases from V and 2 bases from J, with 15 bases between. Per the germline V gene, CDR1 is MNHEY and CDR2 is SMNVEV (reference sequence). The CDR3 loop reads CASRTRGGNTEAFF. In DNA, the CDR3 is TGTGCCAGCCGAACCAGGGGAGGTAACACTGAAGCTTTCTTT.

The chain couples TRBV10-3 to TRBJ2-3, with 9 bases identical to TRBD2. Germline trimming cut 10 bases from V and 7 bases from J; bases unmatched to any gene: 6. Looked up from germline, CDR1 is ENHRY and CDR2 is SYGVKD. The CDR3 has 12 residues. Here the CDR3 DNA reads TGTGCCAGCGGGGGGGAGATTAATACGCAGTATTTT. This sequence encodes CASGGEINTQYF.

The rearrangement joins TRBV2 to TRBJ1-2, with unresolved D. Germline CDR1 is SNHLY and CDR2 is FYNNEI. Trimming stripped 7 bases from V and 6 bases from J, with 15 bases between. CDR3 length: 13 amino acids. CDR3 in DNA: TGTGCCAGCATAGGAGATATCGGGAATGGCTACACCTTC. The encoded protein is CASIGDIGNGYTF.

The CDR3 nucleotides are TGTGCCAGCGGATTAGCGGGGGGGACCTACGAGCAGTACTTC. This translates into CASGLAGGTYEQYF. V and J are TRBV2 and TRBJ2-7, with TRBD2 matching over 11 bases. The CDR3 sequence is 14 residues long. V shed 8 bases, J shed 2 bases, and the junction held 5 bases outside the gene matches. Germline assignment: CDR1 SNHLY and CDR2 FYNNEI.

The chain carries TRBV7-9 and TRBJ2-1, with a weak D call TRBD1 (5 bases). The V gene's germline CDR1 is SEHNR and CDR2 FQNEAQ (reference sequence). The CDR3 loop spans 13 amino acids. V lost 5 bases and J 4 bases, leaving 9 bases between the germline ends. The CDR3 DNA is TGTGCCAGCAGCGATCGACAGTACAATGAGCAGTTCTTC. Its protein product is CASSDRQYNEQFF.

This chain joins TRBV4-2 and TRBJ2-2, with 10 bases identical to TRBD2. V shed 3 bases and J 6 bases; nucleotides not matched to a gene: 7. Germline values: CDR1 LGHNA, CDR2 YNFKEQ. This CDR3 is 16 amino acids long. The CDR3 DNA follows: TGTGCCAGCAGCCATACCGGGACTAGCGTCGCCGGGGAGCTGTTTTTT. Translation gives CASSHTGTSVAGELFF.

The V gene is TRBV9, the J gene TRBJ2-1; D call uncertain. The CDR3 has 15 residues. V gave up 0 bases and J gave up 6 bases, with 13 bases separating them. Germline CDR1 is SGDLS and CDR2 is YYNGEE. The CDR3 sequence is CASSVDPLRINEQFF. CDR3 DNA sequence: TGTGCCAGCAGCGTAGACCCCCTACGGATCAATGAGCAGTTCTTC.

This chain joins TRBV7-3 and TRBJ2-5; 10 bases agree with TRBD1. The CDR3 has 16 residues. With 2 bases clipped from V and 3 bases from J, the junction kept 6 bases outside the gene matches. Germline values: CDR1 SGHTA, CDR2 FQGTGA. CDR3 in DNA: TGTGCCAGCAGCTTAGGGTGGGGGACAGGGGAAGAGACCCAGTACTTC. Its protein product is CASSLGWGTGEETQYF.